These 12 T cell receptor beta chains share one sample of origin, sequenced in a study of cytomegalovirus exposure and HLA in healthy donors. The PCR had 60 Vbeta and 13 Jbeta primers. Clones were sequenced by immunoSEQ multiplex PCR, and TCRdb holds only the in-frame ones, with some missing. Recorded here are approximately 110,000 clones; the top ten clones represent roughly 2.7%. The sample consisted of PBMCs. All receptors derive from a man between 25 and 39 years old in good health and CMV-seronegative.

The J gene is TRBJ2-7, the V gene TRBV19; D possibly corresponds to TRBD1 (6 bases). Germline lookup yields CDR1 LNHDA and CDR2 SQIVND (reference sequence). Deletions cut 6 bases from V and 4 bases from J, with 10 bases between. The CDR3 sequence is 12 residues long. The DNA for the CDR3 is TGTGCCAGTAGGGACAGTGAATACGAGCAGTACTTC. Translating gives CASRDSEYEQYF. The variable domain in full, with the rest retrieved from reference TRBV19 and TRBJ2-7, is DGGITQSPKYLFRKEGQNVTLSCEQNLNHDAMYWYRQDPGQGLRLIYYSQIVNDFQKGDIAEGYSVSREKKESFPLTVTSAQKNPTAFYLCASRDSEYEQYFGPGTRLTVT.

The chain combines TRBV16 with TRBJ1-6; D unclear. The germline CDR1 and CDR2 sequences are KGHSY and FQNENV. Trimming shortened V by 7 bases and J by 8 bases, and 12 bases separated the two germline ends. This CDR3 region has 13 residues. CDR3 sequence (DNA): TGTGCCAGCACGGGGTTTCGAGATTCACCCCTCCACTTT. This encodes CASTGFRDSPLHF.

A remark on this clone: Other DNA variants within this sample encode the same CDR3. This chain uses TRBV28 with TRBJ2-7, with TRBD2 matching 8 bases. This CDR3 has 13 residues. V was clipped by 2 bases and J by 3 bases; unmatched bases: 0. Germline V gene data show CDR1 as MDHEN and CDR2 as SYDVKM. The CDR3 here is CASSLAGGYEQYF. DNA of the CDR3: TGTGCCAGCAGTTTAGCGGGAGGCTACGAGCAGTACTTC.

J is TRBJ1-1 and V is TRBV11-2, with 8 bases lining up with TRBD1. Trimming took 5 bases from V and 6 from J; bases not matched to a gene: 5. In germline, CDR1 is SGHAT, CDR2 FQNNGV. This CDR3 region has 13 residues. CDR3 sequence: CASSLTQGAEAFF. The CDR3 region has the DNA TGTGCCAGCAGCCTAACACAGGGGGCTGAAGCTTTCTTT. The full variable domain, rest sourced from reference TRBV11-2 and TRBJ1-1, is EAGVAQSPRYKIIEKRQSVAFWCNPISGHATLYWYQQILGQGPKLLIQFQNNGVVDDSQLPKDRFSAERLKGVDSTLKIQPAKLEDSAVYLCASSLTQGAEAFFGQGTRLTVV.

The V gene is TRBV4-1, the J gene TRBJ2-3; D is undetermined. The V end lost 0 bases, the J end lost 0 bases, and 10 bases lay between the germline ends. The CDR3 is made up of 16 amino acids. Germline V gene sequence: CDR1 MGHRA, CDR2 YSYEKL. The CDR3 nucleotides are TGCGCCAGCAGCCAAGAGTCGAGGCTAAGCACAGATACGCAGTATTTT. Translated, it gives CASSQESRLSTDTQYF.

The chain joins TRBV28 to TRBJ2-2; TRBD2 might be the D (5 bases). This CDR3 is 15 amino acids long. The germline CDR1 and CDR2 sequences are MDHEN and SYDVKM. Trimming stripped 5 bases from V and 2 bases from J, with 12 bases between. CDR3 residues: CASSQDLGNTGELFF. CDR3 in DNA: TGTGCCAGCAGTCAGGACTTAGGTAACACCGGGGAGCTGTTTTTT.

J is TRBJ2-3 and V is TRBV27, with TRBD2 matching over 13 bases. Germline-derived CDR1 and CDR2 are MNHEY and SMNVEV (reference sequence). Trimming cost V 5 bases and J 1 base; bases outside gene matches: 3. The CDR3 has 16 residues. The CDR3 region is CASSVGTSGGTDTQYF. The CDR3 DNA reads TGTGCCAGCAGTGTCGGGACTAGCGGGGGCACAGATACGCAGTATTTT.

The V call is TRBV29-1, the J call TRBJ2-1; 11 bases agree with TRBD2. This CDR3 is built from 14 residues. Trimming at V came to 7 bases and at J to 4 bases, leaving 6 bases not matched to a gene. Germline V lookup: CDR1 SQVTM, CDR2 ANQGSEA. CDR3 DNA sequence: TGCAGCGCGGAGGGACTAGCGGTTTACAATGAGCAGTTCTTC. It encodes CSAEGLAVYNEQFF.

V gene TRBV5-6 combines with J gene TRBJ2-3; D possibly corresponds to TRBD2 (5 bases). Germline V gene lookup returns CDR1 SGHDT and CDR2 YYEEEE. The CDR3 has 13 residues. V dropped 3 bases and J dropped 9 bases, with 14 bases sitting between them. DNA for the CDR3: TGTGCCAGCAGCTCACGGACGGGAAGGACGCAGTATTTT. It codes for CASSSRTGRTQYF.

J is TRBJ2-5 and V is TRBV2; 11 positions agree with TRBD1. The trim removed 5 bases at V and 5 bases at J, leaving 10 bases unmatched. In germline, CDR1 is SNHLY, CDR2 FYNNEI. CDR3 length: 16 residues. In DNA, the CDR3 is TGTGCCAGCAGTCTACTACCGGGACAGGGGGACGAGACCCAGTACTTC. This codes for CASSLLPGQGDETQYF. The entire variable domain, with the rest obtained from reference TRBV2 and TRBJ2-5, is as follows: EPEVTQTPSHQVTQMGQEVILRCVPISNHLYFYWYRQILGQKVEFLVSFYNNEISEKSEIFDDQFSVERPDGSNFTLKIRSTKLEDSAMYFCASSLLPGQGDETQYFGPGTRLLVL.

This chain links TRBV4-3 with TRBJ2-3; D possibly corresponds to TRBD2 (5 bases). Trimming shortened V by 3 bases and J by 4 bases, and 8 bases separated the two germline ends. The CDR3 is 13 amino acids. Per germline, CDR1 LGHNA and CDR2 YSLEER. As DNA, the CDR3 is TGCGCCAGCAGCCATAGAGGGCCAGATACGCAGTATTTT. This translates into CASSHRGPDTQYF.

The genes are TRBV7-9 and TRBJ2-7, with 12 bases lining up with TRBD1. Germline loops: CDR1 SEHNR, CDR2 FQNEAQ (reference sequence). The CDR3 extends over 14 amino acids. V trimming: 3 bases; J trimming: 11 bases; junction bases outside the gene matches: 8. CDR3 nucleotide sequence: TGTGCCAGCAGCTTGGATGGGACAGGGGGCGGAGAGTACTTC. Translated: CASSLDGTGGGEYF. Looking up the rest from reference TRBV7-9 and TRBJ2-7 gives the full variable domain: DTGVSQNPRHKITKRGQNVTFRCDPISEHNRLYWYRQTLGQGPEFLTYFQNEAQLEKSRLLSDRFSAERPKGSFSTLEIQRTEQGDSAMYLCASSLDGTGGGEYFGPGTRLTVT.